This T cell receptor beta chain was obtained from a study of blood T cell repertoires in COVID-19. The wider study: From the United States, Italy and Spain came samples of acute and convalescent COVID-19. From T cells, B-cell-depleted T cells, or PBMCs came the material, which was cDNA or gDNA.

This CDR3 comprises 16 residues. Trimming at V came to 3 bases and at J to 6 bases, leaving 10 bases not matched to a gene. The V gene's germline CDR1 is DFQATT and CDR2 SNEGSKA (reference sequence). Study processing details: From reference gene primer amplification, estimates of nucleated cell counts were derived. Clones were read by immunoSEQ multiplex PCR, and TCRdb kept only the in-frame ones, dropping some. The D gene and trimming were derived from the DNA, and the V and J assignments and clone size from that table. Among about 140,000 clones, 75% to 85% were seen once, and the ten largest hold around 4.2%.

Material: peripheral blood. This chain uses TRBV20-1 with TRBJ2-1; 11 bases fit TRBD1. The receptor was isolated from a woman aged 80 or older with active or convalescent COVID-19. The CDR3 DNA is TGCAGTGCTAGTAATCCCCTGGGACAGGGGGGCAATGAGCAGTTCTTC. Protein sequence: CSASNPLGQGGNEQFF.